This TCR beta chain was obtained from a study of T cells in tuberculosis (dated by TCRdb to the late 2010s). Looking at the study overall: In the study, CD1B tetramers and high-throughput TCR immunosequencing were combined to characterize T cells specific for the mycobacterial lipid antigen glucose monomycolate (GMM). IGRA-negative adolescents, IGRA-positive adolescents with latent tuberculosis and adults with active tuberculosis, ten per group, were compared in a South African clinical cohort. Beyond this particular receptor, the publication reports: Compared with IGRA-negative controls, TCR-alpha repertoires from active tuberculosis had smaller mean NN-distances to GMM-specific TCRs, which suggests clonal expansion of these TCRs. Shorter CDR3-alpha lengths in active tuberculosis patients partly drove the smaller NN-distances, and the TCR-beta difference was not statistically significant. Clinical samples were selected based on the availability of cryopreserved specimens, with adults included as active tuberculosis cases and adolescents included as controls. A classifier using the diverse GMM-specific repertoire reached around 85% accuracy (AUROC roughly 0.92), compared with 70% accuracy using GEM motif frequencies.

With regard to this clone: Its target antigen remains unknown. No much larger clone is present one base from it, and per-base qualities are unavailable.

TCR libraries were generated with the immunoSEQ multiplex PCR assay, using TCR-beta and/or TCR-alpha/delta assays for each sample. The amplified TCR libraries were sequenced on the Illumina high-throughput platform. On the study's bioinformatics: Clustering and dimensionality reduction were performed using pairwise TCRdist distances among GMM-specific receptors from ex vivo sorted or in vitro expanded T cells. Each clinical repertoire was scored by mean NN-distance, the average TCRdist to the nearest 10% of tetramer-positive reference sequences. To compute GEM TCR motif frequency, the fraction of unique TCRs matching known GEM sequences by V/J usage and CDR3 length was calculated. Active tuberculosis was classified by linear discriminant analysis with leave-one-out cross-validation, implemented in scikit-learn. What TCRdb holds here is the immuneACCESS table cut down to in-frame rearrangements. Part of the clones is not present; checked against another copy, under half of the missing clones reflect an unresolved V gene, and the others are unexplained. V, J and clone size are taken as reported in that table, and D and trimming were inferred from the DNA itself. Present in this sample are 33,000 or so clones, about 93% of which were seen just once. The ten largest clones represent roughly 6.4% of the sample.

At study entry, adolescents were screened for latent tuberculosis infection using a tuberculin skin test and the QuantiFERON-TB GOLD In-Tube IGRA. Unsorted cryopreserved PBMC were immunosequenced, covering on average roughly 98,000 T cells per clinical donor. Eleven high schools in the Worcester region of the Western Cape, South Africa, served as enrollment sites for adolescents aged 12 to 18 years. Ten or so M. tuberculosis-infected adolescents and some ten uninfected adolescents, matched for age and sex, were selected. PBMC from adolescents were isolated by density centrifugation from freshly drawn heparinized blood and were then cryopreserved. From its cysteine to its phenylalanine, the CDR3 spans 19 amino acids. The read is trimmed to its CDR3 DNA, 57 bases read in frame from base 1. The germline V gene supplies CDR1 LGHNA and CDR2 YNFKEQ. V trim: 0 bases; J trim: 3 bases; unmatched bases: 14.

Here the chain combines TRBV4-2 and TRBJ2-7, with TRBD2 matching 10 junction bases. This TCR was sampled from a donor aged 10-30 years with latent tuberculosis or without tuberculosis infection. Source material: PBMCs. The CDR3 has the sequence CASSQDLGAGGNIIYEQYF. The base sequence is TGTGCCAGCAGCCAAGATCTCGGAGCGGGGGGGAATATTATCTACGAGCAGTACTTC.